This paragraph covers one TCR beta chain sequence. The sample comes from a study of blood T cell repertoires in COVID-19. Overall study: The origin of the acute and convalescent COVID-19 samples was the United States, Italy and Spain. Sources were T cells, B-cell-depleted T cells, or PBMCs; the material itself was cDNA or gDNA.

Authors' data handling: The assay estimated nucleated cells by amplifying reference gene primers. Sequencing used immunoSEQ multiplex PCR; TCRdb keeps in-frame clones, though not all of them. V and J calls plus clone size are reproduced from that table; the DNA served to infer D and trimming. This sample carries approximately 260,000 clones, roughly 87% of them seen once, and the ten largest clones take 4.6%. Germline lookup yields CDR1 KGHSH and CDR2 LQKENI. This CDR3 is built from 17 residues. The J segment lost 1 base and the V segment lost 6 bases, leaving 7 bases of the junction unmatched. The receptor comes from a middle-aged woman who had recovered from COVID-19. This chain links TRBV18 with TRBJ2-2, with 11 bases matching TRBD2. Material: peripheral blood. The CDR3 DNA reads TGTGCCAGCTCCCACCCCGGACTAGCGGGGAACACCGGGGAGCTGTTTTTT. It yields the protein CASSHPGLAGNTGELFF.